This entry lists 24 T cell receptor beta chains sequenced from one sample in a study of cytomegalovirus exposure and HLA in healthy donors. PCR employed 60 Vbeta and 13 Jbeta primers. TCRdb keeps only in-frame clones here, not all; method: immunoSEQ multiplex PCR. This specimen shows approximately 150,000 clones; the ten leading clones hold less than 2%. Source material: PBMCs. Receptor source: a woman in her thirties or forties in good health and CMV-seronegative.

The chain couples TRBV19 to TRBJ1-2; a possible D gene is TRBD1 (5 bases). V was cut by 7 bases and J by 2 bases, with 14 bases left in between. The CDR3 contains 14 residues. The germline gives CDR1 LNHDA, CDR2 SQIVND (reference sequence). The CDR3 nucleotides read TGTGCCAGTACAGGGCAGGGAAGGAACTATGGCTACACCTTC. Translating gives CASTGQGRNYGYTF.

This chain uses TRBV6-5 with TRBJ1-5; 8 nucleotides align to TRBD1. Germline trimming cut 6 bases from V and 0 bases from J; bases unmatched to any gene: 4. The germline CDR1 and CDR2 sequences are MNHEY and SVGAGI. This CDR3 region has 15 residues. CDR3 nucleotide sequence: TGTGCCAGCAGAACAGGGGGTCATAGCAATCAGCCCCAGCATTTT. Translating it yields CASRTGGHSNQPQHF.

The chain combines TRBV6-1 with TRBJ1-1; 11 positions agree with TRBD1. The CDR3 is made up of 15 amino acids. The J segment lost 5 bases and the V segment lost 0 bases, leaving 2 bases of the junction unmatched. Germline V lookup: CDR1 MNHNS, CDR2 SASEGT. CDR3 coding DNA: TGTGCCAGCAGTGAAGCGGGACAGGGGGGAACTGAAGCTTTCTTT. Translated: CASSEAGQGGTEAFF.

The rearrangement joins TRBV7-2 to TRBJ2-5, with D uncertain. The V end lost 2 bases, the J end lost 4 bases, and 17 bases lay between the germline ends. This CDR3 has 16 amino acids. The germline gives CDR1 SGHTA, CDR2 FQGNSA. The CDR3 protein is CASSLSPAPQAETQYF. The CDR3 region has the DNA TGTGCCAGCAGCTTATCCCCCGCGCCCCAGGCAGAGACCCAGTACTTC.

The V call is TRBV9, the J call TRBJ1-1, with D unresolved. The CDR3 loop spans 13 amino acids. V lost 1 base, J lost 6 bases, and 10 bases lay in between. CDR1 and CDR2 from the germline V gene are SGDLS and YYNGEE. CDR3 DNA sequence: TGTGCCAGCAGCGTATCAATGAGGTCTGAAGCTTTCTTT. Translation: CASSVSMRSEAFF.

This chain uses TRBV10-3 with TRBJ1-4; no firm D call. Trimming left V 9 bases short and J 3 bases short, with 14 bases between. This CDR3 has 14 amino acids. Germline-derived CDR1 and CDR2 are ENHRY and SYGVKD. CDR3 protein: CAISSGWANEKLFF. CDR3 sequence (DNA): TGTGCCATATCCTCCGGGTGGGCTAATGAAAAACTGTTTTTT.

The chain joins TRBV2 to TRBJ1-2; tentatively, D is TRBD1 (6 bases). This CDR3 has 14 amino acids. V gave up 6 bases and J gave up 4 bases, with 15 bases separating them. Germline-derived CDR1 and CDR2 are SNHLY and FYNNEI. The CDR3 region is CASRTGQILYGYTF. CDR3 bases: TGTGCCAGCAGAACAGGGCAGATTCTCTATGGCTACACCTTC.

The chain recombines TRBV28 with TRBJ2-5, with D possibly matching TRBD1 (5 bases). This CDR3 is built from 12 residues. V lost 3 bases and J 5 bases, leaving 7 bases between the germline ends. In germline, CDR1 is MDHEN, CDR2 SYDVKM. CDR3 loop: CASSFRAETQYF. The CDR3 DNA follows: TGTGCCAGCAGTTTCAGGGCGGAGACCCAGTACTTC. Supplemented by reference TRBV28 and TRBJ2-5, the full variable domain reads DVKVTQSSRYLVKRTGEKVFLECVQDMDHENMFWYRQDPGLGLRLIYFSYDVKMKEKGDIPEGYSVSREKKERFSLILESASTNQTSMYLCASSFRAETQYFGPGTRLLVL.

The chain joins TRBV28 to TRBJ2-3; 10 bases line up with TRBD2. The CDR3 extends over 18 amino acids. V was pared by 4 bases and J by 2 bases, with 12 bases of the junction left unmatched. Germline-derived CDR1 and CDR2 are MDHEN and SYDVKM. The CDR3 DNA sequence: TGTGCCAGCAGTTCTTTCGGTCGTAGCGGGGGGATCACAGATACGCAGTATTTT. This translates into CASSSFGRSGGITDTQYF.

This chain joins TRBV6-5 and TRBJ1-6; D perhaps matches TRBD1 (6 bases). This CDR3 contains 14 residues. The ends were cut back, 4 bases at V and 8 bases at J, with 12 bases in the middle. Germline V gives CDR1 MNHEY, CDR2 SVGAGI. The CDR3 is CASSWTEGDSPLHF. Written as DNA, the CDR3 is TGTGCCAGCAGTTGGACAGAAGGTGATTCACCCCTCCACTTT.

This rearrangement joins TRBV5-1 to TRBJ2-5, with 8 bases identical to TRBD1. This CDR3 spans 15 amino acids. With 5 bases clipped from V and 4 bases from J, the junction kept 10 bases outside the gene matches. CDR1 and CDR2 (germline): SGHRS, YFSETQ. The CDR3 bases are TGCGCCAGCAGTTCGGACAGGGTTTCAAGAGAGACCCAGTACTTC. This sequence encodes CASSSDRVSRETQYF.

As DNA, the CDR3 is TGTGCCAGTAGTGCCCTCAACAGGGCCGGTGGCTACACCTTC. Its translation is CASSALNRAGGYTF. The chain uses TRBV19 and TRBJ1-2, with a tentative D call TRBD1 (6 bases). CDR1 LNHDA and CDR2 SQIVND come from the germline V gene (reference sequence). The CDR3 loop spans 14 amino acids. V lost 5 bases, J lost 7 bases, and 17 bases lay in between.

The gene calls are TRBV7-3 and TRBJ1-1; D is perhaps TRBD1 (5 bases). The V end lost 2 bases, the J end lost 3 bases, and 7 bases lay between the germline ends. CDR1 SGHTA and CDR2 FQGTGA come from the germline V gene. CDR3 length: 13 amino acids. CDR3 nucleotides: TGTGCCAGCAGCTTACAAGGGGACACTGAAGCTTTCTTT. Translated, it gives CASSLQGDTEAFF.

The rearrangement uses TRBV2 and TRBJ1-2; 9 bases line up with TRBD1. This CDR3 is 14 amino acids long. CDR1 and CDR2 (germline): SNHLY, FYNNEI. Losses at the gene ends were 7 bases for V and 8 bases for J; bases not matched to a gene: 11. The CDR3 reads CASTGSGTGWGYTF. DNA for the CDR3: TGTGCCAGCACCGGCTCCGGGACAGGGTGGGGCTACACCTTC.

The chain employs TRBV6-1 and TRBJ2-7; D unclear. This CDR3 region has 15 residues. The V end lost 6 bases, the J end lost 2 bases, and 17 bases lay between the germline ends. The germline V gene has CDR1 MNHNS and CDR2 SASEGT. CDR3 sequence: CASSSGHSNAYEQYF. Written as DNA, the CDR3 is TGTGCCAGCAGCTCAGGTCACAGCAATGCCTACGAGCAGTACTTC.

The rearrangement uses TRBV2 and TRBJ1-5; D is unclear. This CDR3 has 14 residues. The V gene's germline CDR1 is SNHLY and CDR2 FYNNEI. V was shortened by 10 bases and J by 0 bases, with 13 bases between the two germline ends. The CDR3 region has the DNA TGTGCCACCAAAGGAGGAGGTAGCAATCAGCCCCAGCATTTT. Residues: CATKGGGSNQPQHF.

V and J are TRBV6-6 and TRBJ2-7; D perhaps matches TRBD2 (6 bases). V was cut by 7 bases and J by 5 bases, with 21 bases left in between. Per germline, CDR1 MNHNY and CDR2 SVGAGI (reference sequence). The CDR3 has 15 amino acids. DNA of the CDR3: TGTGCCAGCACCGCCCCGGGACTCGGACATCACGAGCAGTACTTC. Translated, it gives CASTAPGLGHHEQYF.

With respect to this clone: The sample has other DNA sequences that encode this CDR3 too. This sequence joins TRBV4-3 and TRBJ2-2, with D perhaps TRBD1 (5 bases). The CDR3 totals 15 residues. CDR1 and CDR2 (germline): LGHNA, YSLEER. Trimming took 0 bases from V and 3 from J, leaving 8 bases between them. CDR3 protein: CASSQDRVDTGELFF. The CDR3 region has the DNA TGCGCCAGCAGCCAAGACAGGGTAGACACCGGGGAGCTGTTTTTT.

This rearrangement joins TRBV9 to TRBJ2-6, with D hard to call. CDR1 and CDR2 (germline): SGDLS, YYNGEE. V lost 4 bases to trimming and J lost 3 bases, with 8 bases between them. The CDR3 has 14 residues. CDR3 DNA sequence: TGTGCCAGCAGCACCCCCAGTGGGGCCAACGTCCTGACTTTC. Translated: CASSTPSGANVLTF.

The CDR3 loop reads CASRETASGYGYTF. Written as DNA, the CDR3 is TGTGCCAGCCGAGAAACCGCGAGTGGCTATGGCTACACCTTC. This sequence joins TRBV6-6 and TRBJ1-2; no firm D call. Trimming took 8 bases from V and 4 from J, leaving 17 bases between them. The CDR3 length is 14 residues. Germline V gene sequence: CDR1 MNHNY, CDR2 SVGAGI (reference sequence).

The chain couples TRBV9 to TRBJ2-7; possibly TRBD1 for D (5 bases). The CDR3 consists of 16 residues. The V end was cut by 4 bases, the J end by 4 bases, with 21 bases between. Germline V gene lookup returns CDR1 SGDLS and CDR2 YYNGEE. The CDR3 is CASSLLPRQGKYEQYV. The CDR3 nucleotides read TGTGCCAGCAGCCTGCTACCACGGCAGGGCAAGTACGAGCAGTACGTC.

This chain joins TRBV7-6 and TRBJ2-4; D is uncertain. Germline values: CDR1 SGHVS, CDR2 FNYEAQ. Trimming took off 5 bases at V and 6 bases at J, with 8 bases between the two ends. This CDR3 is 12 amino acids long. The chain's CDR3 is CASSPLGNIQYF. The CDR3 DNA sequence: TGTGCCAGCAGCCCCCTCGGAAACATTCAGTACTTC.

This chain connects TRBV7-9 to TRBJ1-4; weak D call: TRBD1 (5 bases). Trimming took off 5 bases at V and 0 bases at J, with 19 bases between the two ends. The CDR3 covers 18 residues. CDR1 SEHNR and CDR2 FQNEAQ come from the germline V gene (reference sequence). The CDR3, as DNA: TGTGCCAGCAGCCTCCGGCCTGGACACTATGCAACTAATGAAAAACTGTTTTTT. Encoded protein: CASSLRPGHYATNEKLFF.

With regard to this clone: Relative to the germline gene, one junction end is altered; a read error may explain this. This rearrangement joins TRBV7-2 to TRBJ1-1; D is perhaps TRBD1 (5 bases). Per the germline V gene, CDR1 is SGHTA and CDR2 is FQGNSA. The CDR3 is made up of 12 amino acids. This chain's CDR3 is CASSRGNAEAFF. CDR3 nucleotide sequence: TGTGCCAGCAGCCGGGGGAACGCTGAAGCTTTCTTT.